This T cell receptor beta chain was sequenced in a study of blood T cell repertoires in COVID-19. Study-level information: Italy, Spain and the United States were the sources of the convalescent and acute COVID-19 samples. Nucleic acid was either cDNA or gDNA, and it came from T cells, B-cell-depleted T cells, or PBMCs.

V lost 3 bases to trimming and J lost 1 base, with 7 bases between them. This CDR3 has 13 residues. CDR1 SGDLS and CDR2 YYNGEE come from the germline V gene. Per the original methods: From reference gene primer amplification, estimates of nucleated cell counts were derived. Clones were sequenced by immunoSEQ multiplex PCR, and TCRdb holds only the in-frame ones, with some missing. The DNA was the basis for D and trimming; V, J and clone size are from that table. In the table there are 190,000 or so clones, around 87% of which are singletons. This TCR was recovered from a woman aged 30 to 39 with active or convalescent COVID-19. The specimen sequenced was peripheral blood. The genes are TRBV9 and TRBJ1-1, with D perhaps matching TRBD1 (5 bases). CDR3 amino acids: CASSAQGNTEAFF. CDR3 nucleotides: TGTGCCAGCAGCGCGCAGGGGAACACTGAAGCTTTCTTT.